Presented here are 18 T cell receptor beta chains from one specimen sequenced in a study of T cell responses to AZD1222 COVID-19 vaccine. Sequencing used immunoSEQ multiplex PCR; TCRdb keeps in-frame clones, though not all of them. The table includes around 97,000 clones, about nine tenths detected once. The source was peripheral blood, collected on day 0 of AZD1222 vaccination. All receptors come from an adult in good health.

On this clone: This sample also contains other DNA sequences that code for the same CDR3. The rearrangement joins TRBV6-5 to TRBJ2-7, with D tentatively TRBD2 (6 bases). CDR1 MNHEY and CDR2 SVGAGI come from the germline V gene. The V gene lost 6 bases and the J gene lost 2 bases, with 14 bases spanning the gap. This CDR3 has 14 residues. This CDR3 reads CASRAGTGTYEQYF. In nucleotides, the CDR3 is TGTGCCAGCAGGGCCGGGACTGGAACCTACGAGCAGTACTTC.

This chain uses TRBV19 with TRBJ1-5; 7 bases align to TRBD1. Looked up from germline, CDR1 is LNHDA and CDR2 is SQIVND (reference sequence). The CDR3 runs 14 residues. Unmatched junction bases numbered 7, after V lost 10 bases and J lost 1 base. CDR3 region: CATQTGSSNQPQHF. CDR3 sequence (DNA): TGTGCCACCCAGACAGGGTCGAGCAATCAGCCCCAGCATTTT.

Details on this clone: The sample contains more than one DNA sequence encoding this CDR3. The V gene is TRBV5-1, the J gene TRBJ2-5; TRBD1 matches 7 bases. The CDR3 is made up of 15 amino acids. V shed 1 base, J shed 4 bases, and the junction held 7 bases outside the gene matches. Germline V gives CDR1 SGHRS, CDR2 YFSETQ. The CDR3 sequence is CASSLRDRVGETQYF. For the CDR3, the DNA is TGCGCCAGCAGCTTGCGAGACAGGGTGGGAGAGACCCAGTACTTC.

The CDR3 DNA is TGTGCCACCGCTCCTCCGGGGGGGAGGGCCATTACAGATACGCAGTATTTT. It translates to CATAPPGGRAITDTQYF. The chain joins TRBV7-9 to TRBJ2-3, with TRBD2 matching 8 bases. Germline CDR1 is SEHNR and CDR2 is FQNEAQ (reference sequence). This CDR3 has 17 amino acids. With 10 bases clipped from V and 3 bases from J, the junction kept 18 bases outside the gene matches.

This chain links TRBV7-2 with TRBJ1-2; D not resolved. Between the trimmed V and J ends, which lost 5 bases and 6 bases, there was a span of 13 bases. The CDR3 runs 13 residues. Germline V gives CDR1 SGHTA, CDR2 FQGNSA. The CDR3 sequence is CASSLYVGNGYTF. CDR3 in DNA: TGTGCCAGCAGCCTGTACGTTGGGAATGGCTACACCTTC.

This clone was seen a few times. The chain couples TRBV4-2 to TRBJ2-1; maybe TRBD2 (6 bases). The CDR3 has 16 residues. CDR1 and CDR2 (germline): LGHNA, YNFKEQ. V was cut by 2 bases and J by 4 bases, with 15 bases left in between. The CDR3 region is CASSQSLLAPYNEQFF. The DNA for the CDR3 is TGTGCCAGCAGCCAAAGTCTGCTAGCGCCTTACAATGAGCAGTTCTTC.

This chain uses TRBV10-2 with TRBJ2-3; the D gene could be TRBD1 or TRBD2 (5 bases each). In germline, CDR1 is WSHSY, CDR2 SAAADI. Trimming cost V 3 bases and J 3 bases, with 19 bases left between them. This CDR3 comprises 17 residues. The CDR3 bases are TGCGCCAGCAGTGAAGTTGGGGCTAGCAAATATACAGATACGCAGTATTTT. The encoded protein is CASSEVGASKYTDTQYF.

The table lists this clone with a few counts. The chain joins TRBV25-1 to TRBJ1-4; 9 bases are shared with TRBD1. The V gene end was trimmed by 2 bases and the J gene end by 6 bases; junction bases not matched to a gene: 1. The CDR3 length is 14 residues. Germline V gives CDR1 MGHDK, CDR2 SYGVNS. DNA for the CDR3: TGTGCCAGCAGTGAACGACAGGGGGATGAAAAACTGTTTTTT. Protein sequence: CASSERQGDEKLFF.

In DNA form, the CDR3 reads TGTGCCAGCAGTTACTCGCCCGATAATAGCAATCAGCCCCAGCATTTT. Translating it yields CASSYSPDNSNQPQHF. The J gene is TRBJ1-5, the V gene TRBV6-2 or TRBV6-3; no clear D gene. Trimming took off 0 bases at V and 0 bases at J, with 9 bases between the two ends. Germline V lookup: CDR1 MNHEY, CDR2 SVGEGT. The CDR3 loop spans 16 amino acids.

V usage is TRBV2 and J usage is TRBJ2-1; D possibly matches TRBD1 or TRBD2 (6 bases each). The ends were cut back, 7 bases at V and 5 bases at J, with 12 bases in the middle. Germline V CDR1 and CDR2: SNHLY, FYNNEI. CDR3 size: 13 residues. In DNA, the CDR3 is TGTGCCAGCACCGGAGGGGGGAACAATGAGCAGTTCTTC. Residues: CASTGGGNNEQFF.

This rearrangement joins TRBV7-8 to TRBJ2-3, with 7 nucleotides matching TRBD2. There are 15 residues in the CDR3. Germline CDR1 and CDR2: SGHVS and FQNEAQ. The V and J ends lost 5 bases and 2 bases, in that order; junction bases with no gene match: 7. The CDR3 region is CASSLLGDYTDTQYF. In nucleotides, the CDR3 is TGTGCCAGCAGCCTCCTGGGGGACTACACAGATACGCAGTATTTT.

The chain links TRBV4-1 to TRBJ1-2, with D hard to call. The CDR3 spans 15 residues. V dropped 0 bases and J dropped 4 bases, with 12 bases sitting between them. CDR1 and CDR2 from the germline V gene are MGHRA and YSYEKL. This chain's CDR3 is CASSQDQDRFYGYTF. As DNA, the CDR3 is TGCGCCAGCAGCCAAGATCAGGACCGATTCTATGGCTACACCTTC.

Only a few counts were recorded for this clone. The rearrangement uses TRBV5-1 and TRBJ2-1; 9 bases map to TRBD2. The CDR3 covers 15 residues. Germline CDR1 and CDR2: SGHRS and YFSETQ. Germline trimming cut 0 bases from V and 7 bases from J; bases unmatched to any gene: 5. The CDR3 DNA reads as TGCGCCAGCAGCTTGGGAGGACTAGCGAGGAATGAGCAGTTCTTC. Amino acid sequence: CASSLGGLARNEQFF.

The rearrangement links TRBV4-3 to TRBJ2-2, with no clear D. V dropped 0 bases and J dropped 2 bases, with 7 bases sitting between them. The CDR3 contains 15 residues. CDR1 is LGHNA and CDR2 is YSLEER in the germline V gene. As DNA, the CDR3 is TGCGCCAGCAGCCAAGAGAACCTCAACACCGGGGAGCTGTTTTTT. This translates into CASSQENLNTGELFF.

The chain couples TRBV10-3 to TRBJ2-3; TRBD2 aligns across 9 bases. V lost 6 bases to trimming and J lost 0 bases; unmatched junction nucleotides: 4. The germline V gene encodes CDR1 ENHRY and CDR2 SYGVKD. The CDR3 runs to 15 residues. The CDR3 DNA is TGTGCCATCAGCAGACTAGCGGTAAGCACAGATACGCAGTATTTT. Translating it yields CAISRLAVSTDTQYF.

The V gene is TRBV3-1 (or the pseudogene TRBV3-2), the J gene TRBJ2-4, with D unresolved. The V gene's germline CDR1 is LGHDT and CDR2 YNNKEL (reference sequence). The CDR3 runs to 12 residues. The ends were cut back, 0 bases at V and 6 bases at J, with 3 bases in the middle. CDR3 region: CASSQDRNIQYF. CDR3 nucleotides: TGTGCCAGCAGCCAAGATCGAAACATTCAGTACTTC.

The rearrangement links TRBV5-5 to TRBJ1-2, with unresolved D. CDR3 length equals 12 residues. V was cut by 4 bases and J by 10 bases, with 14 bases left in between. CDR1 and CDR2 from the germline V gene are SGHKS and YYEKEE (reference sequence). CDR3 bases: TGTGCCAGCAGCCGGCCCCTGGCAGACTACACCTTC. Amino acid sequence: CASSRPLADYTF.

The rearrangement joins TRBV27 to TRBJ2-7; 7 bases map to TRBD2. Germline CDR1 MNHEY, CDR2 SMNVEV (reference sequence). The CDR3 has 15 amino acids. With V trimmed by 8 bases and J by 0 bases, 10 bases remained unmatched. The chain's CDR3 is CASHPGPSGSYEQYF. CDR3 nucleotide sequence: TGTGCCAGCCACCCCGGGCCTAGCGGCTCCTACGAGCAGTACTTC.